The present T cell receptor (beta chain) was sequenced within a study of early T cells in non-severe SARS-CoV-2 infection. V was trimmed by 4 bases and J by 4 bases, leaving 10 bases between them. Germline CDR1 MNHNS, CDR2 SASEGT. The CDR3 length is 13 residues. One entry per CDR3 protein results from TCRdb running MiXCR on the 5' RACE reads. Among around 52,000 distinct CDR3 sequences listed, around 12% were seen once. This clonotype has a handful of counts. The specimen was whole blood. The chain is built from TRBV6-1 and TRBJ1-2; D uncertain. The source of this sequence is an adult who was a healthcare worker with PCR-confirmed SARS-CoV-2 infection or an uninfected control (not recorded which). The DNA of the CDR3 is TGTGCCAGCAGTGCCGGCGGCCCCTATGGCTACACCTTC. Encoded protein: CASSAGGPYGYTF.